This TCR beta chain was sequenced in a study of cytomegalovirus exposure and HLA in healthy donors. Findings and caveats of the study: TCR beta V- and J-gene trimming was later associated with a missense DCLRE1C variant. A later analysis linked 15,000 to 20,000 TCR beta sequences to HLA alleles at 0.05 false discovery rate.

Despite likely unrecorded immune exposures, the donors were nominally healthy at the time of sampling. Germline V gives CDR1 SGHNT, CDR2 YYREEE (reference sequence). V dropped 4 bases and J dropped 0; count of bases not matched to a gene: 5. The CDR3 consists of 15 residues. A word on this clone: The antigen is undetermined.

PCR was performed using 60 Vbeta and 13 Jbeta primers. Under the authors' procedure: Later analysis identified tens of millions of unique TCR beta chains, about 10 million shared. Generated by immunoSEQ multiplex PCR, the TCRdb table keeps only in-frame clones and is missing some. That table gives V, J and clone size, and the DNA gave D and trimming. The sample carries about 160,000 clones, about 85% recorded once. The receptor comes from a man younger than 30 in good health and CMV-seropositive. The chain couples TRBV5-4 to TRBJ2-3; 7 nucleotides line up with TRBD1. Input material: PBMCs. Here the CDR3 DNA reads TGTGCCAGCAGCCACCGGGACAGCAGCACAGATACGCAGTATTTT. Translating it yields CASSHRDSSTDTQYF.